This T cell receptor beta chain derives from a study of CD8+CD57+ T cells in acquired aplastic anemia. This clonotype was seen a single time. The template used for profiling TCR beta VDJ and CDR3 was genomic DNA. MiXCR, applied by TCRdb to the reads, yields one record per CDR3 protein. The sample yields fewer than 200,000 distinct CDR3 sequences, around half seen once. Before being chosen for sequencing, patients had shown CD8+CD57+ cell expansion by flow cytometry. The CDR3 totals 15 residues. With 0 bases removed from V and 2 bases from J, the gap between germline ends came to 7 bases. Germline CDR1 reads SGHDN; CDR2 reads FVKESK.

This clonotype was sampled from a human donor with aplastic anemia. The specimen was sorted CD4+, CD8+, or CD8+CD57+ T cells (not recorded which) from PBMCs. The chain links TRBV14 to TRBJ1-4, with D unresolved. DNA for the CDR3: TGTGCCAGCAGCCAAGAAGGAATGACTAATGAAAAACTGTTTTTT. This codes for CASSQEGMTNEKLFF.